The 5 T cell receptor beta chains listed next were all sequenced from one sample in a study of cytomegalovirus exposure and HLA in healthy donors. In the PCR, 60 Vbeta and 13 Jbeta primers were used. This table comes from immunoSEQ multiplex PCR, and its TCRdb copy is limited to in-frame clones, with some not included. The sample yields approximately 120,000 clones, around 77% seen once. Source material: PBMCs. These receptors were collected from a man aged 45-60 years in good health and CMV-seronegative.

The V call is TRBV6-1, the J call TRBJ1-5; 7 nucleotides line up with TRBD1. The CDR3 has 12 amino acids. In germline, CDR1 is MNHNS, CDR2 SASEGT. The V gene end was trimmed by 8 bases and the J gene end by 6 bases; junction bases not matched to a gene: 4. CDR3 DNA sequence: TGTGCCAGCGGGGACAGAATTCAGCCCCAGCATTTT. Encoded protein: CASGDRIQPQHF.

V gene TRBV18 combines with J gene TRBJ2-2, with TRBD2 identical over 11 bases. J gave up 6 bases and V 6 bases, and 9 bases lay outside the gene matches. Germline CDR1 and CDR2: KGHSH and LQKENI. This CDR3 region has 16 residues. As DNA, the CDR3 is TGTGCCAGCTCGCCTACTAGCGGGAGAAGTTCCGGGGAGCTGTTTTTT. It specifies CASSPTSGRSSGELFF.

The V and J genes are TRBV11-3 and TRBJ2-7; 11 nucleotides line up with TRBD2. Germline V lookup: CDR1 SGHNT, CDR2 YENEEA. The CDR3 has 15 residues. With 3 bases clipped from V and 3 bases from J, the junction kept 4 bases outside the gene matches. The CDR3: CASSLGTSGFYEQYF. Here the CDR3 DNA reads TGTGCCAGCAGCTTGGGGACTAGCGGTTTCTACGAGCAGTACTTC.

This clone was detected only a few times. The rearrangement links TRBV5-8 to TRBJ2-3; 8 bases are a match to TRBD2. V lost 1 base to trimming and J lost 1 base; unmatched junction nucleotides: 2. The germline V gene has CDR1 SGHTS and CDR2 YDEGEE. The CDR3 extends over 15 amino acids. In nucleotides, the CDR3 is TGTGCCAGCAGCTTGAGCGGGAGCGGCACAGATACGCAGTATTTT. This sequence encodes CASSLSGSGTDTQYF.

This clone was seen more than once but under ten times. The CDR3 DNA is TGTGCCACTCGGGACCACGGGGGAGATACGCAGTATTTT. The encoded protein is CATRDHGGDTQYF. This chain joins TRBV6-6 and TRBJ2-3; D possibly corresponds to TRBD2 (6 bases). Germline V gene data show CDR1 as MNHNY and CDR2 as SVGAGI (reference sequence). This CDR3 spans 13 amino acids. The ends were cut back, 10 bases at V and 5 bases at J, with 16 bases in the middle.